One sample yielded the 8 T cell receptor beta chains listed below, sequenced in a study of graft-versus-host responses after intestinal transplantation (TCRdb year 2021). What this sample's time point label stands for: cells obtained before transplantation from donor or recipient. Receptor libraries were prepared by the immunoSEQ multiplex PCR assay. TCRdb carries this immuneACCESS record with in-frame sequences only. Its versions omit some clonotypes, under half of them owing to an unresolved V gene in the studies checked, with the rest unexplained. The table for this sample lists tens of thousands of clones; about 92% of them were counted only once. The ten largest clones capture more than 1.5% of the sample. Their antigens remain unidentified. Sequenced here: unstimulated CD8+ T cells sorted from spleen or lymph node cells, sampled before intestinal transplant. The receptor set was obtained from a human donor who received an intestinal transplant.

The rearrangement links TRBV6-6 to TRBJ2-7; tentative D call: TRBD1 (5 bases). There are 14 residues in the CDR3. V lost 6 bases to trimming and J lost 5 bases, with 17 bases between them. In germline, CDR1 is MNHNY, CDR2 SVGAGI (reference sequence). CDR3 in DNA: TGTGCCAGCAGCGGACCAGGGCCTCTCCACGAGCAGTACTTC. This encodes CASSGPGPLHEQYF.

This chain links TRBV27 with TRBJ1-6; D is ambiguous. V lost 7 bases and J lost 6, with 16 bases in between. CDR3 length: 15 amino acids. Germline values: CDR1 MNHEY, CDR2 SMNVEV (reference sequence). The CDR3 loop reads CASTPMRGSNSPLHF. The CDR3 DNA is TGTGCCAGCACCCCCATGAGAGGGAGTAATTCACCCCTCCACTTT.

V and J are TRBV4-3 and TRBJ1-2, with D uncertain. Trimming cost V 1 base and J 0 bases, with 6 bases left between them. This CDR3 has 14 residues. Germline loops: CDR1 LGHNA, CDR2 YSLEER. The CDR3 DNA reads as TGCGCCAGCAGCCAAGGCGGTTCTAACTATGGCTACACCTTC. The encoded protein is CASSQGGSNYGYTF.

The V and J genes are TRBV7-9 and TRBJ2-2; D is unresolved. Per the germline V gene, CDR1 is SEHNR and CDR2 is FQNEAQ (reference sequence). There are 12 residues in the CDR3. With 3 bases removed from V and 5 bases from J, the gap between germline ends came to 4 bases. This CDR3 reads CASSFETGELFF. The CDR3 bases are TGTGCCAGCAGCTTTGAGACCGGGGAGCTGTTTTTT.

This rearrangement joins TRBV7-9 to TRBJ2-5; unclear D gene. The closer fit of TRBJ2-7 to the DNA end suggests the J call may be wrong. This CDR3 has 13 residues. Germline V lookup: CDR1 SEHNR, CDR2 FQNEAQ (reference sequence). The CDR3 reads CASSLALGFEQYF. CDR3 DNA: TGTGCCAGCAGCTTAGCACTCGGGTTCGAGCAGTACTTC.

The chain is built from TRBV7-9 and TRBJ2-5, with D perhaps TRBD1 (6 bases). The CDR3 is 16 amino acids. CDR1 and CDR2 from the germline V gene are SEHNR and FQNEAQ (reference sequence). The V end was cut by 1 base, the J end by 3 bases, with 15 bases between. The CDR3 spells CASSLGGRGIEETQYF. In DNA form, the CDR3 reads TGTGCCAGCAGCTTAGGGGGCAGGGGAATCGAAGAGACCCAGTACTTC.

The V gene is TRBV7-9, the J gene TRBJ1-1; possibly TRBD1 for D (5 bases). The CDR3 sequence is 14 residues long. The germline gives CDR1 SEHNR, CDR2 FQNEAQ (reference sequence). The germline V and J ends were trimmed by 5 bases and 4 bases, with 14 bases remaining between them. The CDR3 region has the DNA TGTGCCAGCAGCAATTTGGGGGGATCCACTGAAGCTTTCTTT. Translated: CASSNLGGSTEAFF.

V gene TRBV4-3 combines with J gene TRBJ2-7; 9 positions agree with TRBD1. The V segment lost 0 bases and the J segment 2 bases; nucleotides outside the gene matches: 2. In germline, CDR1 is LGHNA, CDR2 YSLEER. The CDR3 spans 15 residues. The CDR3 sequence is CASSQDWDRAYEQYF. CDR3 DNA sequence: TGCGCCAGCAGCCAAGATTGGGACAGGGCCTACGAGCAGTACTTC.